Listed below are T cell receptor beta chains from one sample, sequenced in a study of OX40 agonist ivuxolimab in advanced cancers. Some clones are missing from TCRdb's copy, which holds only in-frame ones; the method was immunoSEQ multiplex PCR. Among more than 75,000 clones, approximately 86% were seen once, and the ten largest hold 0.82%. The source material was CD4+ or CD8+ T cells sorted from blood, sampled in a trial of the OX40 agonist ivuxolimab. These TCRs come from an adult with an advanced solid tumor such as melanoma, head and neck, liver or kidney cancer. CDR3s include the opening cysteine and the closing phenylalanine or tryptophan. Each record gives: V gene, clone size, J gene, D gene, CDR3 protein, CDR3 DNA. The D gene is left open where the match is weak. Size is stated for part of the rows, as once, few or many counts, or as a class when the clone is expanded.

>TRBV6-1|NA|TRBJ1-3|NA
CASRPGDPGNTIYF
TGTGCCAGCAGACCCGGGGATCCTGGAAACACCATATATTTT
>TRBV2|NA|TRBJ2-7|NA
CASSGVFWTPSYEQYF
TGTGCCAGCAGTGGGGTTTTTTGGACTCCATCATACGAGCAGTACTTC
>TRBV5-1|once|TRBJ2-1|NA
CASSPGAGSYNEQFF
TGCGCCAGCAGCCCTGGGGCGGGTAGCTACAATGAGCAGTTCTTC
>TRBV7-2|NA|TRBJ2-5|TRBD2
CASSLGLAGEDGKTQYF
TGTGCCAGCAGCTTAGGTCTAGCGGGAGAGGACGGGAAGACCCAGTACTTC
>TRBV7-9|few|TRBJ2-7|NA
CASSLGEGQLPHF
TGTGCCAGCAGCTTAGGTGAGGGGCAGCTACCCCACTTC
>TRBV19|few|TRBJ1-3|NA
CASSSIQGSGNTIYF
TGTGCCAGTAGTAGCATACAGGGTTCGGGAAACACCATATATTTT
>TRBV19|NA|TRBJ2-5|NA
CASSMTGEAQYF
TGTGCCAGTAGTATGACTGGGGAGGCCCAGTACTTC
>TRBV27|once|TRBJ2-3|NA
CASSVGDTQYF
TGTGCCAGCAGTGTTGGGGATACGCAGTATTTT
>TRBV7-2|NA|TRBJ2-3|TRBD2
CASSLAGVRDTQYF
TGTGCCAGCAGTTTAGCGGGGGTTAGAGATACGCAGTATTTT
>TRBV7-3|NA|TRBJ2-3|NA
CASSLSGARGDTQYF
TGTGCCAGCAGCTTATCTGGGGCCCGGGGAGATACGCAGTATTTT
>TRBV18|NA|TRBJ2-1|TRBD2
CASSPPSGTSGSNEQFF
TGTGCCAGCTCACCACCCTCCGGGACTAGCGGGAGTAATGAGCAGTTCTTC
>TRBV6-5|NA|TRBJ1-5|NA
CASSGTGTQPQHF
TGTGCCAGCAGTGGGACCGGGACTCAGCCCCAGCATTTT
>TRBV7-9|NA|TRBJ2-7|TRBD2
CASSLAGGRPYEQYF
TGTGCCAGCAGCTTAGCGGGCGGGAGGCCCTACGAGCAGTACTTC
>TRBV6-9|NA|TRBJ2-3|TRBD1
CASSMGTGITPVGPPDTQYF
TGTGCCAGCAGCATGGGGACAGGGATTACCCCAGTCGGTCCCCCAGATACGCAGTATTTT
>TRBV5-1|NA|TRBJ2-5|TRBD1
CASSRVGTVQETQYF
TGCGCCAGCAGCCGGGTCGGGACAGTCCAAGAGACCCAGTACTTC
>TRBV5-1|NA|TRBJ2-7|NA
CASSDGGTSVGTEQYF
TGCGCCAGCAGTGACGGGGGGACAAGCGTCGGCACCGAGCAGTACTTC
>TRBV30|NA|TRBJ2-2|TRBD2
CALNLLAGGTGELFF
TGTGCCTTGAACCTACTAGCGGGGGGGACCGGGGAGCTGTTTTTT
>TRBV6-6|NA|TRBJ1-3|NA
CASRELSGNTIYF
TGTGCCAGCAGGGAGTTATCTGGAAACACCATATATTTT
>TRBV9|NA|TRBJ1-2|NA
CASSVDPELYGYTF
TGTGCCAGCAGCGTAGACCCGGAACTCTATGGCTACACCTTC
>TRBV5-1|NA|TRBJ2-1|TRBD1
CASTWDRIGKNNEQFF
TGCGCCAGCACCTGGGACAGGATTGGGAAAAACAATGAGCAGTTCTTC
>TRBV5-1|NA|TRBJ1-2|TRBD1
CASSLSGQGEGYGYTF
TGCGCCAGCAGCTTATCCGGACAGGGAGAGGGCTATGGCTACACCTTC
>TRBV6-5|NA|TRBJ2-2|NA
CASSYSTGRGTGELFF
TGTGCCAGCAGTTACTCCACAGGGAGGGGAACCGGGGAGCTGTTTTTT
>TRBV10-1|NA|TRBJ2-7|NA
CASSEAGPGRGEQYF
TGCGCCAGCAGTGAGGCCGGACCAGGCAGGGGCGAGCAGTACTTC
>TRBV28|NA|TRBJ2-7|NA
CASSLGRGASYEQYF
TGTGCCAGCAGTTTGGGGCGGGGAGCCTCCTACGAGCAGTACTTC
>TRBV6-5|once|TRBJ1-4|NA
CASSYSGLVEKLFF
TGTGCCAGCAGTTACTCAGGCTTAGTTGAAAAACTGTTTTTT
>TRBV11-2|NA|TRBJ2-1|NA
CASGEGGNEQFF
TGTGCCAGCGGGGAGGGGGGGAATGAGCAGTTCTTC
>TRBV15|NA|TRBJ2-1|TRBD2
CATSRGGTSANEQFF
TGTGCCACCAGCAGGGGGGGGACTAGCGCCAATGAGCAGTTCTTC
>TRBV7-3|once|TRBJ2-5|TRBD1
CASSPDGTVETQYF
TGTGCCAGCAGCCCGGACGGGACAGTAGAGACCCAGTACTTC
>TRBV6-1|NA|TRBJ1-5|NA
CASSEQGWGDTYQPQHF
TGTGCCAGCAGTGAGCAAGGGTGGGGGGACACCTATCAGCCCCAGCATTTT
>TRBV28|once|TRBJ2-7|TRBD2
CASSFFTSGTSQYF
TGTGCCAGCAGTTTCTTTACTAGCGGGACTTCGCAGTACTTC
>TRBV6-6|once|TRBJ2-4|NA
CASGAGGAKNIQYF
TGTGCCAGCGGAGCCGGGGGAGCCAAAAACATTCAGTACTTC
>TRBV6-1|NA|TRBJ1-2|TRBD1
CASSDRGSYGYTF
TGTGCCAGCAGCGACAGGGGCAGCTATGGCTACACCTTC
>TRBV5-1|NA|TRBJ2-5|NA
CASSLTASIQETQYF
TGCGCCAGCAGCTTGACGGCTAGTATTCAAGAGACCCAGTACTTC